This T cell receptor (beta chain) was obtained from a study of blood T cell repertoires in COVID-19. Across the whole study: Material from acute and convalescent COVID-19 was sourced from the United States, Italy and Spain. From T cells, B-cell-depleted T cells, or PBMCs came the material, which was cDNA or gDNA.

Germline V gene data show CDR1 as MNHEY and CDR2 as SVGAGI. The V end lost 8 bases, the J end lost 1 base, and 12 bases lay between the germline ends. This CDR3 region has 13 residues. How the authors handled the data: Reference gene primer amplification yielded estimated nucleated cell counts. Some clones are missing from TCRdb's copy, which holds only in-frame ones; the method was immunoSEQ multiplex PCR. V, J and clone size were drawn from that table, and D and trimming were deduced from the DNA. Here the sample spans a few hundred thousand clones, roughly 88% being singletons. The sample holds one count of this clone.

Material: peripheral blood. The J gene is TRBJ2-7, the V gene TRBV6-5, with D unresolved. This receptor was obtained from a human donor in a cohort sampled during active COVID-19. The CDR3 sequence: CASSLTRSYEQYF. The CDR3 DNA reads TGTGCCAGCTCCCTTACCCGGTCCTACGAGCAGTACTTC.